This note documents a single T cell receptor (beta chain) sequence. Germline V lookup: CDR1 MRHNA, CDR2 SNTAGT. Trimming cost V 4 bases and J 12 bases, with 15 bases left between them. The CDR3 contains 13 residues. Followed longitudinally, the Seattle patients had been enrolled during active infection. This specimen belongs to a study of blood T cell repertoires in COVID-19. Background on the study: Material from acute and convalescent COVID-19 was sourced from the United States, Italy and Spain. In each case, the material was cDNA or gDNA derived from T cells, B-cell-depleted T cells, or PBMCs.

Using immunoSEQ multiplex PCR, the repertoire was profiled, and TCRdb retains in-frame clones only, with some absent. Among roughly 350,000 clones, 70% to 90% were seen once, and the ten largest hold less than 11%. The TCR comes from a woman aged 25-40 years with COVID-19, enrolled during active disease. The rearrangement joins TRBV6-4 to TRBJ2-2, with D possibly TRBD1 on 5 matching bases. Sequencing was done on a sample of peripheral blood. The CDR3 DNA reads TGTGCCAGCAGTGCCCAGACAAGGGGAAAGCTGTTTTTT. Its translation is CASSAQTRGKLFF.